This entry lists 30 T cell receptor beta chains sequenced from one sample in a study of spatial heterogeneity in lung cancer. MiXCR, run by TCRdb on the 5' RACE reads, gives a single entry per CDR3 protein. This sample yields 60,000 or so distinct CDR3 sequences, of which approximately 6.3% are seen a single time; about 15% belongs to the top ten. The time point here: sample taken at primary tumor resection. Sequencing used PBMCs, obtained at surgery. Receptors originate from a female donor with early-stage non-small cell lung cancer.

This clonotype is labeled as medium-sized. This rearrangement joins TRBV3-1 to TRBJ2-7, with 8 bases aligning to TRBD1. Losses at the gene ends were 4 bases for V and 2 bases for J; bases not matched to a gene: 7. Germline lookup yields CDR1 LGHDT and CDR2 YNNKEL (reference sequence). The CDR3 length is 15 residues. CDR3 sequence reads: CASSPGQGVTYEQYF. The CDR3 nucleotides read TGTGCCAGCAGCCCCGGACAGGGCGTTACCTACGAGCAGTACTTC.

This clonotype has ten or more counts. The chain's CDR3 is CASSLETGRAEAFF. DNA of the CDR3: TGCGCCAGCAGCTTGGAGACAGGGAGAGCTGAAGCTTTCTTT. The V gene is TRBV5-1, the J gene TRBJ1-1; 7 bases match TRBD1. From germline, CDR1 is SGHRS and CDR2 YFSETQ. With 0 bases clipped from V and 6 bases from J, the junction kept 5 bases outside the gene matches. This CDR3 contains 14 residues. Based on the CDR3 plus reference TRBV5-1 and TRBJ1-1, the full variable domain is KAGVTQTPRYLIKTRGQQVTLSCSPISGHRSVSWYQQTPGQGLQFLFEYFSETQRNKGNFPGRFSGRQFSNSRSEMNVSTLELGDSALYLCASSLETGRAEAFFGQGTRLTVV.

This clonotype was counted many times. This chain links TRBV28 with TRBJ2-3, with D perhaps matching TRBD2 (5 bases). Germline CDR1 is MDHEN and CDR2 is SYDVKM. With 2 bases removed from V and 2 bases from J, the gap between germline ends came to 14 bases. The CDR3 has 16 amino acids. The DNA for the CDR3 is TGTGCCAGCAGTTTAATAGGCGAGCGGAACACAGATACGCAGTATTTT. As protein: CASSLIGERNTDTQYF. The whole variable domain, remainder taken from reference TRBV28 and TRBJ2-3, is DVKVTQSSRYLVKRTGEKVFLECVQDMDHENMFWYRQDPGLGLRLIYFSYDVKMKEKGDIPEGYSVSREKKERFSLILESASTNQTSMYLCASSLIGERNTDTQYFGPGTRLTVL.

This clonotype has just a few counts. The genes are TRBV20-1 and TRBJ2-3; 8 nucleotides match TRBD1. The junction had 9 bases not matched to a gene; V was cut back by 5 bases and J by 5 bases. The CDR3 has 14 amino acids. Germline V gene sequence: CDR1 DFQATT, CDR2 SNEGSKA (reference sequence). CDR3 protein: CSAEDRVSRDTQYF. As DNA, the CDR3 is TGCAGTGCTGAGGACAGGGTTTCGCGAGATACGCAGTATTTT.

The sample holds many counts of this clonotype. The J gene is TRBJ2-1, the V gene TRBV3-1; D unclear. Germline V lookup: CDR1 LGHDT, CDR2 YNNKEL (reference sequence). The germline V and J ends were trimmed by 4 bases and 0 bases, with 13 bases remaining between them. This CDR3 has 16 amino acids. The CDR3, as DNA: TGTGCCAGCAGCCCAAAATTCCCGAGCTCCTACAATGAGCAGTTCTTC. Translated: CASSPKFPSSYNEQFF.

This clonotype was seen a handful of times. The genes are TRBV18 and TRBJ2-2; TRBD1 is a possible D gene (6 bases). Germline assignment: CDR1 KGHSH and CDR2 LQKENI. Trimming removed 3 bases from V and 3 bases from J, with 11 bases in between. CDR3 length: 15 residues. The CDR3 loop is CASSPDRTDTGELFF. CDR3 DNA sequence: TGTGCCAGCTCACCCGATCGGACAGACACCGGGGAGCTGTTTTTT.

This clonotype has a count of ten or more. This sequence joins TRBV4-1 and TRBJ2-1; tentatively, D is TRBD1 (6 bases). V dropped 4 bases and J dropped 5 bases, with 12 bases sitting between them. The CDR3 runs 14 residues. Germline lookup yields CDR1 MGHRA and CDR2 YSYEKL. Here the CDR3 DNA reads TGCGCCAGCAGCCTAATGGACAGCCACAATGAGCAGTTCTTC. Protein: CASSLMDSHNEQFF.

This chain joins TRBV11-3 and TRBJ1-2; D is undetermined. The CDR3 is 12 residues long. CDR1 is SGHNT, CDR2 YENEEA, per germline. Trimming removed 5 bases from V and 2 bases from J, with 6 bases in between. The DNA for the CDR3 is TGTGCCAGCAGCCAGCAAAACTATGGCTACACCTTC. This gives the protein CASSQQNYGYTF.

The chain employs TRBV20-1 and TRBJ1-4; 12 bases agree with TRBD1. The germline V gene has CDR1 DFQATT and CDR2 SNEGSKA (reference sequence). The CDR3 sequence is 14 residues long. The CDR3 region has the DNA TGCATTCCGGGACAGGGGGCGGCTAATGAAAAACTGTTTTTT. This encodes CIPGQGAANEKLFF.

This clonotype was picked up a small number of times. The V gene is TRBV6-4, the J gene TRBJ1-1, with D perhaps matching TRBD1 (6 bases). Germline V gene sequence: CDR1 MRHNA, CDR2 SNTAGT. The CDR3 totals 15 residues. The V end was cut by 7 bases, the J end by 0 bases, with 15 bases between. Written as DNA, the CDR3 is TGTGCCAGCAAGGTGGAGGACAGTATGAACACTGAAGCTTTCTTT. Its translation is CASKVEDSMNTEAFF.

The CDR3 loop is CASRTGSYPYNEQFF. In nucleotides, the CDR3 is TGTGCCAGCAGAACCGGGTCCTACCCCTACAATGAGCAGTTCTTC. The gene calls are TRBV28 and TRBJ2-1, with no clear D. This CDR3 is 15 amino acids long. V was trimmed by 6 bases and J by 2 bases, leaving 14 bases between them. Germline V gene lookup returns CDR1 MDHEN and CDR2 SYDVKM.

This clonotype was found many times. The genes are TRBV3-1 and TRBJ2-3; 7 bases line up with TRBD1. Germline CDR1 LGHDT, CDR2 YNNKEL (reference sequence). After removal of 4 bases from V and 1 base from J, the junction contained 2 bases not matched to a gene. This CDR3 has 14 amino acids. The CDR3 DNA is TGTGCCAGCAGCCCGGGGACAGGCACAGATACGCAGTATTTT. Residues: CASSPGTGTDTQYF.

This clonotype was recorded many times. V gene TRBV6-5 combines with J gene TRBJ2-7; maybe TRBD1 (6 bases). The germline V gene has CDR1 MNHEY and CDR2 SVGAGI. V was trimmed by 5 bases and J by 1 base, leaving 18 bases between them. This CDR3 comprises 16 residues. CDR3 protein: CASSSPGRGLSYEQYF. CDR3 in DNA: TGTGCCAGCAGTAGCCCGGGCAGGGGCCTTTCCTACGAGCAGTACTTC.

This clonotype was detected many times. The rearrangement links TRBV24-1 to TRBJ1-6; D ambiguous. The germline V gene has CDR1 KGHDR and CDR2 SFDVKD. V lost 2 bases to trimming and J lost 10 bases, with 14 bases between them. This CDR3 region has 15 residues. In DNA form, the CDR3 reads TGTGCCACCAGTGATTCCGGTGAAGGGAACTCACCCCTCCACTTT. Translated, it gives CATSDSGEGNSPLHF.

This clonotype was detected many times. The chain uses TRBV12-3 or TRBV12-4 and TRBJ2-5; no clear D gene. The CDR3 loop spans 13 amino acids. V was clipped by 3 bases and J by 2 bases, with 7 bases between them. CDR3 residues: CASSFSLQETQYF. CDR3 DNA: TGTGCCAGCAGTTTTTCCCTGCAAGAGACCCAGTACTTC.

This clonotype came up a few times. The chain is built from TRBV3-1 and TRBJ2-3, with D uncertain. V was clipped by 3 bases and J by 14 bases, with 21 bases between them. CDR3 length: 14 residues. Germline V gene data show CDR1 as LGHDT and CDR2 as YNNKEL (reference sequence). CDR3 region: CASSHGPEIGPPYF. The CDR3 region has the DNA TGTGCCAGCAGCCATGGTCCGGAGATCGGTCCGCCGTATTTT.

This clonotype appeared many times. The J gene is TRBJ1-1, the V gene TRBV7-9; D not certain. V gave up 4 bases and J gave up 3 bases, with 9 bases separating them. The germline gives CDR1 SEHNR, CDR2 FQNEAQ (reference sequence). This CDR3 has 13 residues. CDR3 loop: CASSSDGYTEAFF. The CDR3 nucleotides are TGTGCCAGCAGCTCAGACGGTTACACTGAAGCTTTCTTT.

This clonotype was observed at least ten times. The chain recombines TRBV7-8 with TRBJ1-5; D may be TRBD1 (6 bases). CDR3 length equals 14 residues. Germline values: CDR1 SGHVS, CDR2 FQNEAQ. With 1 base removed from V and 8 bases from J, the gap between germline ends came to 12 bases. CDR3: CASSLEQGRKPQHF. The DNA for the CDR3 is TGTGCCAGCAGCTTAGAGCAGGGGCGTAAGCCCCAGCATTTT.

At least ten counts were recorded for this clonotype. V usage is TRBV12-3 or TRBV12-4 and J usage is TRBJ2-3, with D unresolved. The ends were cut back, 7 bases at V and 3 bases at J, with 11 bases in the middle. The CDR3 length is 13 residues. CDR3 sequence (DNA): TGTGCCAGCACCAAACCGAGTACAGATACGCAGTATTTT. Its protein product is CASTKPSTDTQYF.

In this sample, this clonotype turned up many times. This chain joins TRBV7-9 and TRBJ1-1; D is ambiguous. Germline CDR1 SEHNR, CDR2 FQNEAQ (reference sequence). The CDR3 has 14 residues. V lost 1 base and J 3 bases, leaving 9 bases between the germline ends. This CDR3 is CASSLEVVDTEAFF. The CDR3 region has the DNA TGTGCCAGCAGCTTAGAGGTCGTCGACACTGAAGCTTTCTTT.

This clonotype was counted many times. The V gene is TRBV28, the J gene TRBJ2-3; 7 bases fit TRBD2. CDR3 length: 16 residues. V lost 3 bases, J lost 4 bases, and 10 bases stayed unmatched. The germline CDR1 and CDR2 sequences are MDHEN and SYDVKM. The CDR3 sequence is CASSFRGRELADTQYF. The CDR3 region has the DNA TGTGCCAGCAGTTTTCGAGGGCGGGAGCTGGCAGATACGCAGTATTTT.

This clonotype was recorded many times. The CDR3 loop reads CSALRVTGELFF. In nucleotides, the CDR3 is TGCAGTGCCCTCAGGGTCACCGGGGAGCTGTTTTTT. The chain uses TRBV20-1 and TRBJ2-2, with D possibly being TRBD1 (5 bases). The CDR3 sequence is 12 residues long. V dropped 6 bases and J dropped 4 bases, with 9 bases sitting between them. The V gene's germline CDR1 is DFQATT and CDR2 SNEGSKA (reference sequence).

The genes are TRBV5-1 and TRBJ1-1; no clear D. V lost 4 bases and J lost 7, with 20 bases in between. Per germline, CDR1 SGHRS and CDR2 YFSETQ. The CDR3 has 15 residues. CDR3 in amino acids: CASSAQSTRISEAFF. DNA of the CDR3: TGCGCCAGCAGCGCCCAGAGCACAAGGATAAGTGAAGCTTTCTTT.

The sample holds a few counts of this clonotype. This rearrangement joins TRBV20-1 to TRBJ1-5, with a possible D match to TRBD1 (6 bases). CDR1 is DFQATT and CDR2 is SNEGSKA in the germline V gene (reference sequence). V lost 8 bases to trimming and J lost 7 bases, with 24 bases between them. This CDR3 has 15 residues. The CDR3 reads CSTKREWGREQPQHF. Written as DNA, the CDR3 is TGCAGTACTAAACGGGAATGGGGGCGCGAACAGCCCCAGCATTTT.

There are many counts of this clonotype. The rearrangement links TRBV20-1 to TRBJ2-2, with D possibly being TRBD2 (5 bases). The germline gives CDR1 DFQATT, CDR2 SNEGSKA (reference sequence). This CDR3 has 15 residues. The V and J ends lost 3 bases and 1 base respectively, with 12 bases between them. The CDR3: CSARFVDLNTGELFF. The CDR3 coding sequence is TGCAGTGCTAGGTTCGTGGACTTGAACACCGGGGAGCTGTTTTTT.

This clonotype has at least ten counts. This chain joins TRBV14 and TRBJ2-7, with D uncertain. The CDR3 has 15 residues. The ends were cut back, 1 base at V and 5 bases at J, with 15 bases in the middle. Germline V gives CDR1 SGHDN, CDR2 FVKESK. CDR3 protein: CASSQALGYGNEQYF. The CDR3 nucleotides read TGTGCCAGCAGCCAAGCCTTAGGTTATGGGAACGAGCAGTACTTC.

A word on this clonotype: The junction differs from germline at one of its ends, possibly a read error. The rearrangement links TRBV7-9 to TRBJ2-3; 7 bases match TRBD1. The CDR3 spans 15 residues. Germline V lookup: CDR1 SEHNR, CDR2 FQNEAQ (reference sequence). DNA of the CDR3: TGTGCCAGCAGCCCCGGGACAGTAGGCACAGATACGCAGTGTTTT. It translates to CASSPGTVGTDTQCF.

Turning to this clonotype: A junction boundary mismatches the germline segment, possibly from a read error. V gene TRBV19 combines with J gene TRBJ2-3, with D perhaps TRBD1 or TRBD2 (5 bases each). This CDR3 has 15 residues. Germline lookup yields CDR1 LNHDA and CDR2 SQIVND (reference sequence). The CDR3 bases are TGTGCCAGTAGTAAAGATAAGTCGGCGGGTGGGACGCCGTATTTT. Translating gives CASSKDKSAGGTPYF.

There are many counts of this clonotype. This chain links TRBV2 with TRBJ1-5; D ambiguous. This CDR3 region has 15 residues. Trimming cost V 4 bases and J 0 bases, with 10 bases left between them. CDR1 is SNHLY, CDR2 FYNNEI, per germline. DNA for the CDR3: TGTGCCAGCAGTGTTGGACCGTATAGCAATCAGCCCCAGCATTTT. Translation: CASSVGPYSNQPQHF. The variable domain in full, with the rest retrieved from reference TRBV2 and TRBJ1-5, is EPEVTQTPSHQVTQMGQEVILRCVPISNHLYFYWYRQILGQKVEFLVSFYNNEISEKSEIFDDQFSVERPDGSNFTLKIRSTKLEDSAMYFCASSVGPYSNQPQHFGDGTRLSIL.

In this sample, this clonotype turned up many times. This sequence joins TRBV29-1 and TRBJ1-1; 7 positions agree with TRBD1. With 4 bases clipped from V and 4 bases from J, the junction kept 9 bases outside the gene matches. The CDR3 sequence is 14 residues long. CDR1 SQVTM and CDR2 ANQGSEA come from the germline V gene. The CDR3 nucleotides are TGCAGCGTTGGGCAGGGGGTAGGCGGCACTGAAGCTTTCTTT. Translation: CSVGQGVGGTEAFF.